This TCR beta chain derives from a study of T-cell reconstitution after alpha-beta-depleted transplantation in children. The study, taken as a whole, reports: Several hundred rapidly expanded clones from non-depleted graft cells reportedly supplied alpha-beta T cells about two months post-transplant. When one year had passed after transplant, most T-cell counts and diversity came from newly produced T cells.

This clonotype was seen only once. The antigen is undetermined. Unique molecular identifiers were used to barcode this TCRbeta library. From the PCR reads, TCRdb called clonotypes with MiXCR, one entry per CDR3 protein. This sample has about 90,000 distinct CDR3 sequences; about 16% occur once, and the top ten carry about 19%. This CDR3 comprises 12 residues. Germline values: CDR1 MGHDK, CDR2 SYGVNS. V was shortened by 4 bases and J by 5 bases, with 8 bases between the two germline ends. The clonotype was recovered from a male patient between 2 and 15 years old who had a stem cell transplant for acute lymphoblastic leukemia, so the T cells may come from the graft donor. Sequencing was performed on PBMCs, mostly from graft donor cells, taken 180 days after TCRalphabeta/CD19-depleted stem cell transplant. The rearrangement uses TRBV25-1 and TRBJ1-1, with D uncertain. The CDR3 nucleotides are TGTGCCAGCAGTGTGGGTCCGACTGAAGCTTTCTTT. It translates to CASSVGPTEAFF.